This T cell receptor (beta chain) is drawn from a study of blood T cell repertoires in COVID-19. Overall study context: COVID-19 samples collected from the United States, Italy and Spain covered acute and convalescent phases. From T cells, B-cell-depleted T cells, or PBMCs came the material, which was cDNA or gDNA.

Study processing details: The assay estimated nucleated cells by amplifying reference gene primers. TCRdb's table, derived via immunoSEQ multiplex PCR, lists solely in-frame clones and lacks some. V and J calls and clone size follow that table, whereas D and trimming were derived from the DNA. Counted here are more than 200,000 clones, 82% occurring once; the ten biggest clones make up 4% to 6%. This clone was found once. The CDR3 has 19 amino acids. The V end lost 4 bases, the J end lost 4 bases, and 27 bases lay between the germline ends. The V gene's germline CDR1 is SGHRS and CDR2 YFSETQ. The TCR sequence derives from an elderly woman with active or convalescent COVID-19. The V call is TRBV5-1, the J call TRBJ2-4, with a possible D match to TRBD1 (7 bases). Sequenced material: peripheral blood. The CDR3 DNA reads TGCGCCAGCAGCCCGACCGGGAGACAGGGACCGGAGGGGAAAAACATTCAGTACTTC. It is translated as CASSPTGRQGPEGKNIQYF.